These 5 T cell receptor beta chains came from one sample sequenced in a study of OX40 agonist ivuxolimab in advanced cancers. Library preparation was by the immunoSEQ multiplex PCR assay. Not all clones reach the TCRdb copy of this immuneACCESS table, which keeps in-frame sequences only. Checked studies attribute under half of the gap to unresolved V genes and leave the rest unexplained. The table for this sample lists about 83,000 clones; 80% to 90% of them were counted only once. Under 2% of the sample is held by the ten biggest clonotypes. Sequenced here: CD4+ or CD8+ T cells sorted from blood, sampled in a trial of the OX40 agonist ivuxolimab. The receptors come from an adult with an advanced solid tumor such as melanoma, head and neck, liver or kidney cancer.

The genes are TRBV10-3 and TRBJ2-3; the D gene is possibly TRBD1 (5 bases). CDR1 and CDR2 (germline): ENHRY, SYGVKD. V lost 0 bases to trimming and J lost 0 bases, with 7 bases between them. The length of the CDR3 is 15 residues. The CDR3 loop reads CAISESAGSTDTQYF. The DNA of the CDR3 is TGTGCCATCAGTGAGTCGGCAGGGAGCACAGATACGCAGTATTTT.

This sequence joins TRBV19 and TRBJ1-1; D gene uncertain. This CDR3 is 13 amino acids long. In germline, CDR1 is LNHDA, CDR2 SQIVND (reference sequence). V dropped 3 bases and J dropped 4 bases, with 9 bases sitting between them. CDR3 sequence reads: CASSMLYGTEAFF. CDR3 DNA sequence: TGTGCCAGTAGTATGTTGTACGGCACTGAAGCTTTCTTT.

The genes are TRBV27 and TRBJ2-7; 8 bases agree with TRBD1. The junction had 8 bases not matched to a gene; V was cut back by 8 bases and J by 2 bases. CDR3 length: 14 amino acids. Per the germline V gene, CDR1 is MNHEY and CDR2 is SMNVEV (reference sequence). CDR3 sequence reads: CASRTGTGPYEQYF. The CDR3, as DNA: TGTGCCAGCCGGACCGGGACAGGACCCTACGAGCAGTACTTC.

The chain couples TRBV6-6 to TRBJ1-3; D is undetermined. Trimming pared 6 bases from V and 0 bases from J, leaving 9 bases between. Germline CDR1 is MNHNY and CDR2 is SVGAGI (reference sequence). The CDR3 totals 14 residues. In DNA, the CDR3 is TGTGCCAGCAGGGAGGGAGTCTCTGGAAACACCATATATTTT. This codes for CASREGVSGNTIYF.

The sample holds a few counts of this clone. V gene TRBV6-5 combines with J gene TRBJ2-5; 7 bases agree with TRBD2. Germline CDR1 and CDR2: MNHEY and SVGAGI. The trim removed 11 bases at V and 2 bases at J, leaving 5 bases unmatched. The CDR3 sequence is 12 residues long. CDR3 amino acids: CAAGVVQETQYF. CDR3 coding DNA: TGTGCCGCGGGGGTCGTACAAGAGACCCAGTACTTC.